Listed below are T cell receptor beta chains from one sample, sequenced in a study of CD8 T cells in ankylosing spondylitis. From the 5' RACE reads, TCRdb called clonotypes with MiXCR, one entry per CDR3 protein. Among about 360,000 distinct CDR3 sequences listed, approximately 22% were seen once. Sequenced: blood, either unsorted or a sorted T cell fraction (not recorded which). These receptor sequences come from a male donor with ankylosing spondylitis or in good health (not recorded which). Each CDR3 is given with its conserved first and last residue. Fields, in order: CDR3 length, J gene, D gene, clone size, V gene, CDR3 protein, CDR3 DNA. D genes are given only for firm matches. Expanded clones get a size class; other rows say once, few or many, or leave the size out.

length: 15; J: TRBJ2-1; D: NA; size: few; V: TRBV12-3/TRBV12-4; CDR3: CASSLVPLPYNEQFF; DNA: TGTGCCAGCAGTTTAGTGCCCCTACCTTACAATGAGCAGTTCTTC
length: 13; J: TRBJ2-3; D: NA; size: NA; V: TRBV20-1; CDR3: CSAEQPAGDTQYF; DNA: TGCAGTGCAGAACAGCCGGCGGGAGATACGCAGTATTTT
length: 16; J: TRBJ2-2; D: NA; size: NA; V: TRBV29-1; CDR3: CSVEVGWGQNTGELFF; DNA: TGCAGCGTTGAAGTTGGCTGGGGACAGAACACCGGGGAGCTGTTTTTT
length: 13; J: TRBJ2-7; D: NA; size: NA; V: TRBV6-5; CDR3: CASSYSGVYEQYF; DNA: TGTGCCAGCAGTTACTCGGGGGTTTACGAGCAGTACTTC
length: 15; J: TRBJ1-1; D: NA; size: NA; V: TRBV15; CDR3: CATSRTRGMNTEAFF; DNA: TGTGCCACCAGCAGAACCAGGGGTATGAACACTGAAGCTTTCTTT
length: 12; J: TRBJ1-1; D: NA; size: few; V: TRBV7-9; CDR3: CASAQGKTEAFF; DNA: TGTGCCAGCGCCCAGGGAAAGACTGAAGCTTTCTTT
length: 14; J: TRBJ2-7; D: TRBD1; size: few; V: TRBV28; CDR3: CASSFDRGLSEQYF; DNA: TGTGCCAGCAGTTTCGACAGGGGACTTTCCGAGCAGTACTTC
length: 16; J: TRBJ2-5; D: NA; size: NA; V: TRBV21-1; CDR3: CASSKLGSGGMETQYF; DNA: TGTGCCAGCAGCAAGTTGGGCAGCGGGGGGATGGAGACCCAGTACTTC
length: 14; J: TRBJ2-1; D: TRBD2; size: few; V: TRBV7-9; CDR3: CASSLSYGGDEQFF; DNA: TGTGCCAGCAGCTTATCTTACGGGGGGGATGAGCAGTTCTTC
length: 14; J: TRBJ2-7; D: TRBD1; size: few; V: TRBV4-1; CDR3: CASSLGQRPYEQYF; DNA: TGCGCCAGCAGCCTGGGACAGCGGCCTTACGAGCAGTACTTC
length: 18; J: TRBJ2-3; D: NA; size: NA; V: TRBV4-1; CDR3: CASSQGVGGPRSTDTQYF; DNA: TGCGCCAGCAGCCAAGGAGTGGGGGGGCCCCGAAGCACAGATACGCAGTATTTT
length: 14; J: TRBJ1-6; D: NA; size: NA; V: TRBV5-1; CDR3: CASSPAGNNSPLHF; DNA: TGCGCCAGCAGCCCGGCAGGGAATAATTCACCCCTCCACTTT
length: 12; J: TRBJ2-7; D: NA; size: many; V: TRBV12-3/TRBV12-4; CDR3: CASSTNSYEQYF; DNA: TGCGCCAGCAGCACTAACTCCTACGAGCAGTACTTC
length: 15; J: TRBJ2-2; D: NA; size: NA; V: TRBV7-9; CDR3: CASSLAGAFTGELFF; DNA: TGTGCCAGCAGCTTAGCGGGGGCCTTCACCGGGGAGCTGTTTTTT
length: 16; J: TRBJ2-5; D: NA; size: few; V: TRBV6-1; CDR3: CASRSLGGGAQETQYF; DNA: TGTGCCAGCAGGAGCCTAGGAGGGGGGGCACAAGAGACCCAGTACTTC
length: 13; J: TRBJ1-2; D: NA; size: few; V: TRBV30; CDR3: CAWRTGWTDGYTF; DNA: TGTGCCTGGAGAACAGGGTGGACGGATGGCTACACCTTC
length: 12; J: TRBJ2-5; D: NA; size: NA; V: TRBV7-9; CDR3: CASSGFLETQYF; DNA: TGTGCCAGCAGCGGGTTCTTGGAGACCCAGTACTTC
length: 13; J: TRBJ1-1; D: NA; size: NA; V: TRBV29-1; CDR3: CSVIYSRETEAFF; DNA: TGCAGCGTGATTTATTCAAGGGAAACTGAAGCTTTCTTT
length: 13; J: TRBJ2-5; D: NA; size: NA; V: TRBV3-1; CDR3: CASSQDLEETQYF; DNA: TGTGCCAGCAGCCAAGATCTGGAGGAGACCCAGTACTTC
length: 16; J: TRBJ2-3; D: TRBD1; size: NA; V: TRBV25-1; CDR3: CASGSGTGYRTDTQYF; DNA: TGTGCCAGCGGATCAGGGACAGGGTATCGCACAGATACGCAGTATTTT
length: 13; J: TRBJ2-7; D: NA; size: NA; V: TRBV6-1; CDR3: CASSDWDGREQYF; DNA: TGTGCCAGCAGCGATTGGGACGGTCGGGAGCAGTACTTC
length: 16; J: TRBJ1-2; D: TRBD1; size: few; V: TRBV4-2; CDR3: CASSPVDRGEGYGYTF; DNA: TGTGCCAGCAGCCCCGTGGACAGGGGCGAGGGCTATGGCTACACCTTC
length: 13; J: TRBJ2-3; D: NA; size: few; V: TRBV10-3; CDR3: CAIRPPSTDTQYF; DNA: TGTGCCATCAGGCCTCCTAGCACAGATACGCAGTATTTT
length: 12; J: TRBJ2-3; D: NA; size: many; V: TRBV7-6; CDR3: CASSTSTDTQYF; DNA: TGTGCCAGCAGCACAAGCACAGATACGCAGTATTTT
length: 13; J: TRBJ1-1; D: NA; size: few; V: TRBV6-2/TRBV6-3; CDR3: CASSSLPSTEAFF; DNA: TGTGCCAGCAGTTCCTTACCCAGTACTGAAGCTTTCTTT
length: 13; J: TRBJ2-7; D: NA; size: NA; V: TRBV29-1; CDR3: CSVADDLTYEQYF; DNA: TGCAGCGTTGCAGATGACCTTACCTACGAGCAGTACTTC
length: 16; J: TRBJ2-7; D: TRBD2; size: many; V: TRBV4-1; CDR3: CASSQSSGGRSYEQYF; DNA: TGCGCCAGCAGCCAATCTAGCGGGGGGAGATCCTACGAGCAGTACTTC
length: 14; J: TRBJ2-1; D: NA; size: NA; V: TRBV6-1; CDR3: CATWTTPAYNEQFF; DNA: TGTGCCACCTGGACAACCCCTGCCTACAATGAGCAGTTCTTC
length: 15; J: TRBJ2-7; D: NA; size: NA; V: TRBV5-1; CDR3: CASSLGRTALDEQYF; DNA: TGCGCCAGCAGCTTGGGGCGGACAGCCCTTGACGAGCAGTACTTC